The 23 T cell receptor beta chains listed next were all sequenced from one sample in a study of blood T cell repertoires in COVID-19. Here immunoSEQ multiplex PCR was the method, and the copy in TCRdb shows in-frame clones only, minus some. This sample yields over 60,000 clones, of which around nine tenths are seen a single time; about 6% belongs to the top ten. The sequencing input was peripheral blood. The receptors here all came from a human donor in a cohort sampled during active COVID-19.

J is TRBJ2-1 and V is TRBV4-1; 9 bases align to TRBD2. Trimming at V came to 4 bases and at J to 5 bases, leaving 18 bases not matched to a gene. The CDR3 is 19 residues long. From germline, CDR1 is MGHRA and CDR2 YSYEKL. This CDR3 is CASSRVGLALGRAHNEQFF. The CDR3 DNA reads TGCGCCAGCAGCCGAGTAGGACTAGCGTTAGGAAGGGCCCACAATGAGCAGTTCTTC.

V gene TRBV3-1 (or the pseudogene TRBV3-2) combines with J gene TRBJ2-5; D ambiguous. V was clipped by 0 bases and J by 3 bases, with 17 bases between them. Germline loops: CDR1 LGHDT, CDR2 YNNKEL (reference sequence). The CDR3 runs 17 residues. The DNA for the CDR3 is TGTGCCAGCAGCCAAGAGCGGCGCCGCCCGCGGAAAGAGACCCAGTACTTC. Encoded protein: CASSQERRRPRKETQYF.

This sequence joins TRBV15 and TRBJ2-3, with D unclear. CDR1 is LNHNV and CDR2 is YYDKDF in the germline V gene (reference sequence). The CDR3 is 15 residues long. V shed 0 bases and J shed 0 bases, with 7 bases lying between them. The CDR3 spells CATSRDPTSTDTQYF. The CDR3 coding sequence is TGTGCCACCAGCAGAGATCCGACTAGCACAGATACGCAGTATTTT.

The chain carries TRBV7-2 and TRBJ1-4; 9 nucleotides line up with TRBD1. V lost 4 bases, J lost 8 bases, and 8 bases stayed unmatched. CDR1 is SGHTA and CDR2 is FQGNSA in the germline V gene. The CDR3 length is 15 residues. CDR3 DNA sequence: TGTGCCAGCAGCTCGACAGGGGGATTAGGGGAAAAACTGTTTTTT. This sequence encodes CASSSTGGLGEKLFF. The whole variable domain, filled in from reference TRBV7-2 and TRBJ1-4, reads GAGVSQSPSNKVTEKGKDVELRCDPISGHTALYWYRQSLGQGLEFLIYFQGNSAPDKSGLPSDRFSAERTGGSVSTLTIQRTQQEDSAVYLCASSSTGGLGEKLFFGSGTQLSVL.

The chain employs TRBV11-2 and TRBJ2-1, with D tentatively TRBD1 (7 bases). The CDR3 spans 17 residues. The V gene lost 4 bases and the J gene lost 2 bases, with 18 bases spanning the gap. Germline V gene data show CDR1 as SGHAT and CDR2 as FQNNGV. In nucleotides, the CDR3 is TGTGCCAGCAGCTCCGATAGGAGGGGGCTGACCTACAATGAGCAGTTCTTC. It codes for CASSSDRRGLTYNEQFF.

This clone was seen just once. This chain links TRBV4-1 with TRBJ1-2, with unresolved D. Germline assignment: CDR1 MGHRA and CDR2 YSYEKL. The V and J ends lost 5 bases and 4 bases respectively, with 11 bases between them. This CDR3 contains 13 residues. CDR3 loop: CASSSAGLYGYTF. The DNA for the CDR3 is TGCGCCAGCAGCTCAGCGGGTCTCTATGGCTACACCTTC.

The chain combines TRBV28 with TRBJ2-3; no clear D. In germline, CDR1 is MDHEN, CDR2 SYDVKM. V dropped 3 bases and J dropped 0 bases, with 10 bases sitting between them. CDR3 length: 15 residues. CDR3: CASSFSRTSTDTQYF. In DNA, the CDR3 is TGTGCCAGCAGTTTTAGTAGAACTAGCACAGATACGCAGTATTTT.

The CDR3 here is CATSDGANTEAFF. For the CDR3, the DNA is TGTGCCACCAGTGATGGGGCAAACACTGAAGCTTTCTTT. The V call is TRBV24-1, the J call TRBJ1-1; perhaps TRBD1 as D (5 bases). CDR1 KGHDR and CDR2 SFDVKD come from the germline V gene. This CDR3 is built from 13 residues. Between the trimmed V and J ends, which lost 3 bases and 2 bases, there was a span of 6 bases.

This clone came up a few times. The chain is built from TRBV7-9 and TRBJ2-7, with D hard to call. The CDR3 covers 15 residues. Germline lookup yields CDR1 SEHNR and CDR2 FQNEAQ (reference sequence). Trimming removed 0 bases at V and 7 bases at J, with 16 bases between. The DNA for the CDR3 is TGTGCCAGCAGCTTAGCGCGCCAAACCCCTATGGAGCAGTACTTC. Its protein product is CASSLARQTPMEQYF.

The chain has TRBV7-8 and TRBJ2-7; possibly TRBD2 for D (7 bases). V lost 5 bases, J lost 0 bases, and 8 bases lay in between. The CDR3 covers 13 residues. From germline, CDR1 is SGHVS and CDR2 FQNEAQ. Here the CDR3 reads CASSRGASYEQYF. DNA of the CDR3: TGTGCCAGCAGCCGGGGGGCCTCCTACGAGCAGTACTTC.

The rearrangement joins TRBV6-1 to TRBJ2-7; D possibly corresponds to TRBD2 (7 bases). CDR1 is MNHNS, CDR2 SASEGT, per germline. Trimming left V 3 bases short and J 6 bases short, with 18 bases between. The CDR3 has 15 amino acids. CDR3 DNA sequence: TGTGCCAGCAGTGAGCAAGGGGGGGCCACGGGCGAGCAGTACTTC. Translating it yields CASSEQGGATGEQYF.

Only one count was recorded for this clone. The chain couples TRBV29-1 to TRBJ1-4, with no clear D. CDR3 length: 15 amino acids. Between the trimmed V and J ends, which lost 3 bases and 8 bases, there was a span of 19 bases. Germline CDR1 and CDR2: SQVTM and ANQGSEA. The CDR3 reads CSVDGGSPLGEKLFF. The CDR3 DNA sequence: TGCAGCGTTGACGGAGGCAGCCCCCTAGGGGAAAAACTGTTTTTT. Full variable domain (outside the CDR3, taken from reference TRBV29-1 and TRBJ1-4): SAVISQKPSRDICQRGTSLTIQCQVDSQVTMMFWYRQQPGQSLTLIATANQGSEATYESGFVIDKFPISRPNLTFSTLTVSNMSPEDSSIYLCSVDGGSPLGEKLFFGSGTQLSVL.

V gene TRBV6-5 combines with J gene TRBJ1-5; D may be TRBD1 (5 bases). The germline gives CDR1 MNHEY, CDR2 SVGAGI. The CDR3 is made up of 15 amino acids. V shed 4 bases and J shed 5 bases, with 15 bases lying between them. This chain's CDR3 is CASSLFWGGDQPQHF. In nucleotides, the CDR3 is TGTGCCAGCAGTTTGTTCTGGGGGGGGGATCAGCCCCAGCATTTT.

V is TRBV5-8 and J is TRBJ2-3; TRBD2 matches at 7 bases. V was clipped by 3 bases and J by 2 bases; unmatched bases: 12. Looked up from germline, CDR1 is SGHTS and CDR2 is YDEGEE. The CDR3 is made up of 17 amino acids. The CDR3 reads CASSSTRTSWVTDTQYF. CDR3 in DNA: TGTGCCAGCAGCTCGACCCGGACTAGTTGGGTCACAGATACGCAGTATTTT.

The J gene is TRBJ2-5, the V gene TRBV6-5; the match to TRBD1 covers 9 bases. From germline, CDR1 is MNHEY and CDR2 SVGAGI. V lost 4 bases, J lost 7 bases, and 10 bases stayed unmatched. The CDR3 is made up of 15 amino acids. DNA of the CDR3: TGTGCCAGCAGTTCCCCCGGGACAGGGCAGGGGACCCAGTACTTC. Encoded protein: CASSSPGTGQGTQYF.

The CDR3 here is CASSMGLAGWNEQYF. The CDR3 coding sequence is TGTGCCAGCAGTATGGGACTAGCGGGATGGAACGAGCAGTACTTC. The chain carries TRBV27 and TRBJ2-7; TRBD2 matches at 13 bases. The CDR3 sequence is 15 residues long. V trimming: 5 bases; J trimming: 5 bases; junction bases outside the gene matches: 6. CDR1 is MNHEY, CDR2 SMNVEV, per germline (reference sequence).

This chain links TRBV4-1 with TRBJ2-7, with D possibly matching TRBD2 (6 bases). This CDR3 contains 15 residues. Germline values: CDR1 MGHRA, CDR2 YSYEKL. The V end lost 0 bases, the J end lost 5 bases, and 14 bases lay between the germline ends. CDR3 in amino acids: CASSQEGREGDEQYF. The CDR3 coding sequence is TGCGCCAGCAGCCAAGAAGGGCGGGAAGGGGACGAGCAGTACTTC.

V is TRBV7-6 and J is TRBJ2-7; 7 nucleotides match TRBD2. The CDR3 covers 14 residues. Germline V gene data show CDR1 as SGHVS and CDR2 as FNYEAQ. Trimming cost V 5 bases and J 4 bases; bases outside gene matches: 8. The chain's CDR3 is CASSRTSERYEQYF. The CDR3 nucleotides are TGTGCCAGCAGCCGCACTAGCGAGAGGTACGAGCAGTACTTC.

A single count supports this clone. This chain links TRBV27 with TRBJ1-2; D gene uncertain. The CDR3 is 13 residues long. Between the trimmed V and J ends, which lost 4 bases and 5 bases, there was a span of 11 bases. Germline assignment: CDR1 MNHEY and CDR2 SMNVEV (reference sequence). CDR3 in DNA: TGTGCCAGCAGTTCTACCGCGGAATATGGCTACACCTTC. This gives the protein CASSSTAEYGYTF.

The rearrangement links TRBV30 to TRBJ1-5; no clear D. The CDR3 consists of 13 residues. V gave up 1 base and J gave up 3 bases, with 7 bases separating them. The germline CDR1 and CDR2 sequences are GTSNPN and SVGIG (reference sequence). The CDR3 DNA is TGTGCCTGGAGTGCGTACACCAATCAGCCCCAGCATTTT. It yields the protein CAWSAYTNQPQHF.

The chain is built from TRBV19 and TRBJ2-7; a weak D match, TRBD1 (6 bases). The CDR3 spans 15 residues. Trimming removed 1 base at V and 2 bases at J, with 12 bases between. Germline CDR1 and CDR2: LNHDA and SQIVND (reference sequence). CDR3 residues: CASSIAPGQAYEQYF. The DNA for the CDR3 is TGTGCCAGTAGTATAGCCCCGGGACAAGCCTACGAGCAGTACTTC.

The chain joins TRBV5-1 to TRBJ2-3; TRBD1 matches 7 bases. This CDR3 spans 16 amino acids. Germline V gene sequence: CDR1 SGHRS, CDR2 YFSETQ. After removal of 4 bases from V and 7 bases from J, the junction contained 15 bases not matched to a gene. The CDR3 spells CASSPGTAMKAYTQYF. DNA of the CDR3: TGCGCCAGCAGCCCTGGGACAGCTATGAAAGCATATACGCAGTATTTT.

This chain connects TRBV12-3 or TRBV12-4 to TRBJ2-3; 7 positions agree with TRBD1. The CDR3 contains 13 residues. V gave up 5 bases and J gave up 5 bases; unmatched junction bases: 4. For the CDR3, the DNA is TGTGCCAGCAGTCCATCAGGGGGAGATACGCAGTATTTT. This gives the protein CASSPSGGDTQYF.